The clone carrying this T cell receptor beta chain was picked up a small number of times. This specimen belongs to a study of control samples from healthy donors and cancer patients. The method was immunoSEQ multiplex PCR; TCRdb's version includes in-frame clones alone and lacks a portion of them. The sample has 100,000 to 150,000 clones; around 87% are singletons. Germline V gene data show CDR1 as MGHRA and CDR2 as YSYEKL. V was pared by 4 bases and J by 1 base, with 11 bases between. The CDR3 length is 14 residues. The sequence derives from a man aged 55 to 70 in good health. The rearrangement uses TRBV4-1 and TRBJ2-7; tentatively, D is TRBD1 or TRBD2 (6 bases each). Material: blood. The CDR3: CASSLGGSSYEQYF. The CDR3 DNA is TGCGCCAGCAGCCTGGGGGGCAGTTCCTACGAGCAGTACTTC.